This note documents a single TCR beta chain sequence. The sample belongs to a study of blood T cell repertoires in COVID-19. About the study: The United States, Italy and Spain provided the acute and convalescent COVID-19 samples. PBMCs, B-cell-depleted T cells, or T cells provided the cDNA or gDNA that made up the material.

The J segment lost 2 bases and the V segment lost 4 bases, leaving 3 bases of the junction unmatched. Germline V gene lookup returns CDR1 SGHRS and CDR2 YFSETQ. The CDR3 spans 14 residues. As handled by the study authors: Amplification of reference gene primers was used by the study to estimate nucleated cell counts. Sequenced by immunoSEQ multiplex PCR; TCRdb stores in-frame clones only, minus some. Clone size and the V and J calls come from that table; the DNA yielded D and trimming. In the table there are about 44,000 clones, 80% to 90% of which are singletons. The chain employs TRBV5-1 and TRBJ2-5, with 9 positions matching TRBD1. The TCR sequence derives from a human donor in a cohort sampled during active COVID-19. The sample was peripheral blood. The CDR3 sequence: CASSRDRGQETQYF. The CDR3 DNA reads as TGCGCCAGCAGCCGAGACAGGGGGCAAGAGACCCAGTACTTC.